Detailed here is one T cell receptor (beta chain). The record originates from a study of beta chain features in type 1 diabetes. For the study at large: On cell yields, gender and age, patients and healthy donors were similar. All of the samples together had approximately 100,000,000 sorted cells examined.

Sequenced material consisted of expressed TCRB transcripts (all of the isolated RNA was reverse transcribed). Sequenced by immunoSEQ multiplex PCR; TCRdb stores in-frame clones only, minus some. The sample lists 300,000 to 400,000 clones; 9.5% to 12% were seen once. The purity of all sorted populations exceeded 95%. Sequencing was done on a sample of naive CD4+ T cells from blood. This TCR derives from a woman in her thirties in good health.

Here the CDR3 reads CASSLSGYDGYTF. CDR3 DNA: TGTGCCAGCAGCTTATCAGGGTATGATGGCTACACCTTC. The gene calls are TRBV7-3 and TRBJ1-2; weak D call: TRBD1 (5 bases). The germline V gene encodes CDR1 SGHTA and CDR2 FQGTGA. CDR3 length: 13 residues. The V end lost 2 bases, the J end lost 6 bases, and 10 bases lay between the germline ends.